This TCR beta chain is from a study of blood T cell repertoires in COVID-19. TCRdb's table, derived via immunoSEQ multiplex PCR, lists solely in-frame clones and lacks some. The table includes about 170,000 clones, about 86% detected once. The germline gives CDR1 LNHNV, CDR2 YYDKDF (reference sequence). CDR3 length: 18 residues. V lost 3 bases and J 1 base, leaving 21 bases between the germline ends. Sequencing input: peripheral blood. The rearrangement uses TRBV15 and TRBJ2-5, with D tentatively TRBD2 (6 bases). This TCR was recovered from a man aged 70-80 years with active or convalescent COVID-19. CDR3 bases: TGTGCCACCAGCAGGGACGGGAGAATACCCGGGGGCCAAGAGACCCAGTACTTC. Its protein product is CATSRDGRIPGGQETQYF.